Listed here are 10 T cell receptor beta chains from one sample, sequenced in a study of technical replicates of blood from several donors. Using immunoSEQ multiplex PCR, the repertoire was profiled, and TCRdb retains in-frame clones only, with some absent. The sample records roughly 79,000 clones, about 94% being singletons. The material sequenced was T cells isolated from PBMCs. Receptor source: a human donor in good health.

The chain employs TRBV29-1 and TRBJ1-2, with 8 nucleotides matching TRBD1. The V gene end was trimmed by 3 bases and the J gene end by 9 bases; junction bases not matched to a gene: 6. The CDR3 sequence is 12 residues long. Germline loops: CDR1 SQVTM, CDR2 ANQGSEA. The chain's CDR3 is CSVEDRDWSYTF. In DNA form, the CDR3 reads TGCAGCGTTGAGGACAGGGATTGGAGCTACACCTTC. Looking up the rest from reference TRBV29-1 and TRBJ1-2 gives the full variable domain: SAVISQKPSRDICQRGTSLTIQCQVDSQVTMMFWYRQQPGQSLTLIATANQGSEATYESGFVIDKFPISRPNLTFSTLTVSNMSPEDSSIYLCSVEDRDWSYTFGSGTRLTVV.

This sequence joins TRBV5-6 and TRBJ1-5; 8 nucleotides line up with TRBD1. This CDR3 comprises 15 residues. V lost 4 bases and J lost 3; bases outside the gene matches: 6. Per germline, CDR1 SGHDT and CDR2 YYEEEE. The CDR3 loop is CASSVGQAYNQPQHF. Here the CDR3 DNA reads TGTGCCAGCAGCGTGGGACAGGCTTACAATCAGCCCCAGCATTTT.

For this clone: At the DNA level, this CDR3 is encoded by other sequences in the same sample as well. The CDR3 spells CASSRTVNYGYTF. In DNA, the CDR3 is TGTGCCAGCAGCCGGACAGTAAACTATGGCTACACCTTC. The gene calls are TRBV6-5 and TRBJ1-2; a weak D match, TRBD1 (6 bases). CDR3 size: 13 residues. Germline values: CDR1 MNHEY, CDR2 SVGAGI. The V end lost 6 bases, the J end lost 2 bases, and 10 bases lay between the germline ends.

This clone was detected once. The chain has TRBV6-5 and TRBJ2-1; the D gene is possibly TRBD1 (5 bases). The germline V gene encodes CDR1 MNHEY and CDR2 SVGAGI. V shed 2 bases and J shed 1 base, with 12 bases lying between them. The CDR3 sequence is 16 residues long. The CDR3 nucleotides are TGTGCCAGCAGTTACATACAACCAGGGTCCTACAATGAGCAGTTCTTC. Amino acids: CASSYIQPGSYNEQFF.

This clone was counted only a few times. The gene calls are TRBV28 and TRBJ2-1, with a tentative D call TRBD2 (6 bases). The ends were cut back, 3 bases at V and 7 bases at J, with 10 bases in the middle. Per the germline V gene, CDR1 is MDHEN and CDR2 is SYDVKM. The CDR3 runs to 13 residues. CDR3 nucleotides: TGTGCCAGCAGTTTGGGGGGATGGAATGAGCAGTTCTTC. It translates to CASSLGGWNEQFF.

The chain links TRBV6-1 to TRBJ2-7, with TRBD2 matching over 8 bases. V was pared by 7 bases and J by 4 bases, with 9 bases of the junction left unmatched. This CDR3 region has 14 residues. CDR1 is MNHNS, CDR2 SASEGT, per germline. CDR3 in amino acids: CASNPNGRDYEQYF. The DNA for the CDR3 is TGTGCCAGCAATCCTAACGGGAGGGATTACGAGCAGTACTTC.

CDR3 in amino acids: CASSIDLETEYEQYF. The CDR3 coding sequence is TGTGCCAGTAGTATAGATCTTGAGACAGAGTACGAGCAGTACTTC. J is TRBJ2-7 and V is TRBV19, with TRBD1 as a possible D gene (5 bases). Germline V lookup: CDR1 LNHDA, CDR2 SQIVND (reference sequence). The CDR3 consists of 15 residues. With 0 bases removed from V and 4 bases from J, the gap between germline ends came to 13 bases.

The chain recombines TRBV6-1 with TRBJ2-2, with 9 bases matching TRBD1. V lost 2 bases, J lost 0 bases, and 7 bases stayed unmatched. Germline values: CDR1 MNHNS, CDR2 SASEGT. CDR3 length: 18 amino acids. CDR3: CASSERGQGLSNTGELFF. The CDR3 coding sequence is TGTGCCAGCAGTGAAAGGGGACAGGGATTATCGAACACCGGGGAGCTGTTTTTT.

The V call is TRBV11-2, the J call TRBJ2-7, with 10 bases fitting TRBD2. Trimming at V came to 5 bases and at J to 13 bases, leaving 8 bases not matched to a gene. This CDR3 is 12 amino acids long. Per germline, CDR1 SGHAT and CDR2 FQNNGV. CDR3 loop: CASSQGLAVPYF. For the CDR3, the DNA is TGTGCCAGCAGCCAAGGACTAGCGGTTCCCTACTTC.

The chain joins TRBV30 to TRBJ1-2; TRBD1 matches 9 bases. J gave up 4 bases and V 8 bases, and 8 bases lay outside the gene matches. The germline V gene encodes CDR1 GTSNPN and CDR2 SVGIG (reference sequence). The CDR3 spans 13 residues. The CDR3 loop reads CAGLTGGFYGYTF. CDR3 bases: TGTGCCGGGTTAACAGGGGGCTTCTATGGCTACACCTTC.